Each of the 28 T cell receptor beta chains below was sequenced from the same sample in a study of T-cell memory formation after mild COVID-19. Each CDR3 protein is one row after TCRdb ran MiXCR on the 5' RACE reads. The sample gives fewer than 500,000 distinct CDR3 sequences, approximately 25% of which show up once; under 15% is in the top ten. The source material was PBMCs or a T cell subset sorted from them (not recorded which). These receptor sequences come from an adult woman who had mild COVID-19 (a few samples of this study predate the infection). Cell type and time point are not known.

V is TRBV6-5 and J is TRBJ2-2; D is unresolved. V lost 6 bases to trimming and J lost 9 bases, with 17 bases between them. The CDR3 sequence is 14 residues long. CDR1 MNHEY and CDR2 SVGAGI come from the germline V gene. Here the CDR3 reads CASSAPSSGWELFF. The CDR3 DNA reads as TGTGCCAGCAGCGCCCCATCGTCGGGCTGGGAGCTGTTTTTT.

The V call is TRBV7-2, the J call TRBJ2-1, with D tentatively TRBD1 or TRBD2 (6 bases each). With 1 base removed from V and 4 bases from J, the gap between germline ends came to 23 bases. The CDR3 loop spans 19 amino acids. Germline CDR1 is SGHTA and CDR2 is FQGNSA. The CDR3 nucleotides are TGTGCCAGCAGCTTAGGGAGATCTAGGGGGGTTCGCCGATACAATGAGCAGTTCTTC. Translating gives CASSLGRSRGVRRYNEQFF. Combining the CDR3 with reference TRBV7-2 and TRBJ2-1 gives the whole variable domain GAGVSQSPSNKVTEKGKDVELRCDPISGHTALYWYRQSLGQGLEFLIYFQGNSAPDKSGLPSDRFSAERTGGSVSTLTIQRTQQEDSAVYLCASSLGRSRGVRRYNEQFFGPGTRLTVL.

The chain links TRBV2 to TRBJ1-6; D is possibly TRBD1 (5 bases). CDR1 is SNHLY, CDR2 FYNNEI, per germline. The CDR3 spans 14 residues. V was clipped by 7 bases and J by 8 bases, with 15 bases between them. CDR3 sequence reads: CASIRGLGDSPLHF. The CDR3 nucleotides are TGTGCCAGCATTCGGGGCCTTGGAGATTCACCCCTCCACTTT. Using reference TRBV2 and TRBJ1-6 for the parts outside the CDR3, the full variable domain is EPEVTQTPSHQVTQMGQEVILRCVPISNHLYFYWYRQILGQKVEFLVSFYNNEISEKSEIFDDQFSVERPDGSNFTLKIRSTKLEDSAMYFCASIRGLGDSPLHFGNGTRLTVT.

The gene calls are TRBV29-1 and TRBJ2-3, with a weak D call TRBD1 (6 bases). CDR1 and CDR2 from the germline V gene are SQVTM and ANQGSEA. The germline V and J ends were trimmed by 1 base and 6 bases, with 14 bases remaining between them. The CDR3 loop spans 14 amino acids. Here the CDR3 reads CSVEVLGQGDTQYF. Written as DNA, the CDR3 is TGCAGCGTTGAAGTTCTAGGTCAGGGGGATACGCAGTATTTT.

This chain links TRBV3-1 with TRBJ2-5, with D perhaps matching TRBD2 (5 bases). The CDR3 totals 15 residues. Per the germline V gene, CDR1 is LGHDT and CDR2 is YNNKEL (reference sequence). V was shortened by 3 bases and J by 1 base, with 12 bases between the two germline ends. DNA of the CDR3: TGTGCCAGCAGCCATCGTGAGGGCCTCCAAGAGACCCAGTACTTC. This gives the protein CASSHREGLQETQYF.

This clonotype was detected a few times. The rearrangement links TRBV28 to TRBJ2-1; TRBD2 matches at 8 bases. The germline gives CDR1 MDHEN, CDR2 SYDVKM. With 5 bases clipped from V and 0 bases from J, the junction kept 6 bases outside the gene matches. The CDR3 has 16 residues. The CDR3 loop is CASSESGSASYNEQFF. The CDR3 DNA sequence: TGTGCCAGCAGTGAGAGCGGGAGTGCCTCCTACAATGAGCAGTTCTTC.

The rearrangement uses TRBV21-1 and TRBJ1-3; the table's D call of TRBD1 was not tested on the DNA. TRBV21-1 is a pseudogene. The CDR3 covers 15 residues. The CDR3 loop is CASSRGGDSGNTIYF. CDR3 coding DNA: TGTGCCAGCAGCCGGGGCGGGGACTCTGGAAACACCATATATTTT.

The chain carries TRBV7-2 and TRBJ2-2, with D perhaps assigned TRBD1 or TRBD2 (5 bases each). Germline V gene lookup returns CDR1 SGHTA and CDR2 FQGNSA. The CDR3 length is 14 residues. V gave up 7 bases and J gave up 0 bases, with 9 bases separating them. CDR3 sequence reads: CASTGTANTGELFF. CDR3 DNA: TGTGCCAGCACAGGGACCGCGAACACCGGGGAGCTGTTTTTT.

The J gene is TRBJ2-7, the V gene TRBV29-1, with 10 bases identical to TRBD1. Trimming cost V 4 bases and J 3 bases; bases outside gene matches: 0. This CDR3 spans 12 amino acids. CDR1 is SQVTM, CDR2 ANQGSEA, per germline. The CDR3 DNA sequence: TGCAGCGTTGGGACAGGGGGCTACGAGCAGTACTTC. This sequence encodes CSVGTGGYEQYF.

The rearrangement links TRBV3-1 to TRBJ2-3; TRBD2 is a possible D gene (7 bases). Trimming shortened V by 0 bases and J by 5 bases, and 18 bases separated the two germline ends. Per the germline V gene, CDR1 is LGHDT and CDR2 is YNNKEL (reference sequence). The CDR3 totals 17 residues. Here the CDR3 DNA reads TGTGCCAGCAGCCAAGATGGGCCCGAGGGGGGGGTAGATACGCAGTATTTT. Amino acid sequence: CASSQDGPEGGVDTQYF.

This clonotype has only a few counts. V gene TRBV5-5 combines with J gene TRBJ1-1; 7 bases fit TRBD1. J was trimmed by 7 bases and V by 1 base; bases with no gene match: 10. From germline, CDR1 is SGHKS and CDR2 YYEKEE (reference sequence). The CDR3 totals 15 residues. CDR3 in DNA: TGTGCCAGCAGCTTGAGAGTCAGGGGGTCGGTTGAAGCTTTCTTT. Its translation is CASSLRVRGSVEAFF.

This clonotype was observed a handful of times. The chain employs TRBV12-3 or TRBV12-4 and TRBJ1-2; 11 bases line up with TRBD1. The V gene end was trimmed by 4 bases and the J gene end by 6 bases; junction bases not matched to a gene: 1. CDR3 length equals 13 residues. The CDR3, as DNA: TGTGCCAGCAGTTCGGGACAGGGGGATGGCTACACCTTC. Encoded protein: CASSSGQGDGYTF.

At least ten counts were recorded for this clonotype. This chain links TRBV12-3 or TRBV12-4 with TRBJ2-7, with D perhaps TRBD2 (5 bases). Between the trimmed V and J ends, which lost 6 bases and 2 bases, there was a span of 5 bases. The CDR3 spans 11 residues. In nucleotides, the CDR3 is TGTGCCAGCAGGAGGGCCTACGAGCAGTACTTC. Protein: CASRRAYEQYF.

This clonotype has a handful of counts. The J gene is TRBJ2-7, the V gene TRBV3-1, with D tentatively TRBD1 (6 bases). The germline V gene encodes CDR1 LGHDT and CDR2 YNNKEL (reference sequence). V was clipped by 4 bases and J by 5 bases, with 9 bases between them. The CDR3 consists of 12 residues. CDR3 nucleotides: TGTGCCAGCAGCCGCAGGGGCCACGAGCAGTACTTC. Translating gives CASSRRGHEQYF.

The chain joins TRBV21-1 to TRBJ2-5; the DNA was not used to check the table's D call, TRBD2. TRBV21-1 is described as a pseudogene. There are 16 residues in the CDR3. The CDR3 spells CASRSLAGGIQETQYF. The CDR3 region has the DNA TGTGCCAGCAGGTCACTAGCGGGGGGTATCCAAGAGACCCAGTACTTC.

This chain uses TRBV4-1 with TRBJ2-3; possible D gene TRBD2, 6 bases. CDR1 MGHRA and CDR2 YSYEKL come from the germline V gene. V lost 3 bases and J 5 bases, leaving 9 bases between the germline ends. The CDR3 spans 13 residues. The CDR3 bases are TGCGCCAGCAGCCAGGGGGACTTAGATACGCAGTATTTT. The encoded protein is CASSQGDLDTQYF.

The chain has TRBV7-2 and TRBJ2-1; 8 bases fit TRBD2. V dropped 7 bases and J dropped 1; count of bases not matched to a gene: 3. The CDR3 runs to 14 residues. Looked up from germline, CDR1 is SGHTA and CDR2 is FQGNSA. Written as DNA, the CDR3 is TGTGCCAGCACCAGCGGGGGATCCTACAATGAGCAGTTCTTC. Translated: CASTSGGSYNEQFF.

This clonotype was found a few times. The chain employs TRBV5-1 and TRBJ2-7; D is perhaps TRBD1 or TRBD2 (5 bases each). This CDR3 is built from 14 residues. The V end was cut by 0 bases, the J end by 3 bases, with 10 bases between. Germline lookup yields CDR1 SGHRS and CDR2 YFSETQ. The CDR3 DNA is TGCGCCAGCAGCTTGGGAGGGGTTGACTACGAGCAGTACTTC. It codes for CASSLGGVDYEQYF.

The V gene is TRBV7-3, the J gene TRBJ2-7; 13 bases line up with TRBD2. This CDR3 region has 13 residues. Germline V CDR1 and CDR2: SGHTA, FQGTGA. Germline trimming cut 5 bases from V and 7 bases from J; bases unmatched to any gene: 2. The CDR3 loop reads CASSPGLAGEQYF. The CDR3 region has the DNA TGTGCCAGCAGCCCGGGACTAGCGGGAGAGCAGTACTTC.

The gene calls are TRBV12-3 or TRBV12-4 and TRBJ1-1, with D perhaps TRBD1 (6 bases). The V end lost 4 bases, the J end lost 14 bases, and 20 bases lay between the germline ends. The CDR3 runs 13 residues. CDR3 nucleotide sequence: TGTGCCAGCAGTTCCGGACAGTTCGGGGGGGGGTTCTTT. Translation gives CASSSGQFGGGFF.

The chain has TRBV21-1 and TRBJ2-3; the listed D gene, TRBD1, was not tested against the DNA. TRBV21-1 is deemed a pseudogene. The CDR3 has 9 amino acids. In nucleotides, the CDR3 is TGTCCGGGGAGAGATACGCAGTATTTT. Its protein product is CPGRDTQYF.

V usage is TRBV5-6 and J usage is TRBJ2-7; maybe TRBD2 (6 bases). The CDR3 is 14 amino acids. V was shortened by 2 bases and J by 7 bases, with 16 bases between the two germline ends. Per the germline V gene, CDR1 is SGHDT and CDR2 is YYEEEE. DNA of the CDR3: TGTGCCAGCAGCTTACGCGGGACGACGGGAGAGCAGTACTTC. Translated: CASSLRGTTGEQYF.

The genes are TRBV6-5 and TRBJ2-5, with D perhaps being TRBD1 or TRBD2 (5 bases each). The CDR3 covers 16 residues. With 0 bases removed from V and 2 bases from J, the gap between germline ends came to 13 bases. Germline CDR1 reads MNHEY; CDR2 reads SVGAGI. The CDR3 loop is CASSYSSPGTQETQYF. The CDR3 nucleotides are TGTGCCAGCAGTTACTCGAGCCCCGGGACGCAAGAGACCCAGTACTTC.

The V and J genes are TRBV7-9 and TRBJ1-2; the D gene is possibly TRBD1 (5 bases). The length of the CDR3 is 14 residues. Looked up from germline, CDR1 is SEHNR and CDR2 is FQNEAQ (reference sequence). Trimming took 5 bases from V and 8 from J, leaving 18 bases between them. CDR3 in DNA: TGTGCCAGCAGCCCTACCGACGGGGCTATGGGCTACACCTTC. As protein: CASSPTDGAMGYTF. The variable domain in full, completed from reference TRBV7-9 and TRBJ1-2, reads DTGVSQNPRHKITKRGQNVTFRCDPISEHNRLYWYRQTLGQGPEFLTYFQNEAQLEKSRLLSDRFSAERPKGSFSTLEIQRTEQGDSAMYLCASSPTDGAMGYTFGSGTRLTVV.

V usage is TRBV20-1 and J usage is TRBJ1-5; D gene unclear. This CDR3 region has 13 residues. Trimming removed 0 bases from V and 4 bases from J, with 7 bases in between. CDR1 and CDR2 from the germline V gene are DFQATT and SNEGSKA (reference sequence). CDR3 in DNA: TGCAGTGCTAGAGATACGGGGAATCAGCCCCAGCATTTT. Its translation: CSARDTGNQPQHF.

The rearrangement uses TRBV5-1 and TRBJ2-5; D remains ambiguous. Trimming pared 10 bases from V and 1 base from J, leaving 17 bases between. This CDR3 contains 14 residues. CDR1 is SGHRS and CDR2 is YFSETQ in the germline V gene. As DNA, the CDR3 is TGCGCCTCGAAGCCGGGCGTACCCCAAGAGACCCAGTACTTC. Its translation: CASKPGVPQETQYF.

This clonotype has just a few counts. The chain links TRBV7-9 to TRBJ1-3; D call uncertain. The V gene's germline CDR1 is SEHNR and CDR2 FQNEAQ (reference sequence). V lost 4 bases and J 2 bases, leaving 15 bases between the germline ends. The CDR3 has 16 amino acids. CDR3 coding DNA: TGTGCCAGCAGCTCGCTCCGAGCGGCGGCTGGAAACACCATATATTTT. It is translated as CASSSLRAAAGNTIYF.

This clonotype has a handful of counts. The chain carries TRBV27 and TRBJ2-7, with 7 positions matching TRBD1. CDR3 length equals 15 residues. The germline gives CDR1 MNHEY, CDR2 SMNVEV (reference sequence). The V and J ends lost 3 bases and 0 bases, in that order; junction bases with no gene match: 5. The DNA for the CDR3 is TGTGCCAGCAGTTTGGGGCGACAGGGCTCCTACGAGCAGTACTTC. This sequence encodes CASSLGRQGSYEQYF.